This T cell receptor beta chain emerged from a study of early T cells in non-severe SARS-CoV-2 infection. At least ten counts were recorded for this clonotype. Its antigen is not known. Germline CDR1 MGHDK, CDR2 SYGVNS. The CDR3 covers 15 residues. The V segment lost 6 bases and the J segment 9 bases; nucleotides outside the gene matches: 8. Individual cDNA molecules were tagged with unique molecular identifiers, the study reported. TCRdb ran MiXCR on the 5' RACE reads and lists one entry per CDR3 protein. This table holds roughly 50,000 distinct CDR3 sequences, under 8.5% found once. Study-wide findings and caveats: VDJdb matching, biased toward anti-spike CD8 responses, missed private and CD4 specificities.

This chain uses TRBV25-1 with TRBJ1-6, with 10 bases identical to TRBD1. The receptor was isolated from an adult who was a healthcare worker with PCR-confirmed SARS-CoV-2 infection or an uninfected control (not recorded which). The sample consisted of whole blood. This CDR3 reads CASRFGTGARSPLHF. In DNA form, the CDR3 reads TGTGCCAGCAGGTTTGGGACAGGGGCTCGTTCACCCCTCCACTTT.